Listed below are T cell receptor beta chains from one sample, sequenced in a study of blood T cell repertoires in COVID-19. Some clones are missing from TCRdb's copy, which holds only in-frame ones; the method was immunoSEQ multiplex PCR. The table includes about 400,000 clones, just under 90% detected once. Sequenced: PBMCs or T cells enriched from blood (not recorded which). The receptors here all came from a woman in her twenties or thirties who had recovered from COVID-19. Both conserved end residues are part of each CDR3. The D gene is left open where the match is weak. Not all rows give a size; the values are once, few, many and, for expanded clones, a class.

TRBD1,TRBV5-4,-,TRBJ1-2,CASSSKTGGDGYTF,TGTGCCAGCAGCTCAAAGACAGGGGGCGATGGCTACACCTTC
TRBD1,TRBV4-3,-,TRBJ1-1,CASSQGLFGQEDEAFF,TGCGCCAGCAGCCAAGGGCTTTTCGGACAGGAGGATGAAGCTTTCTTT
TRBD1,TRBV19,-,TRBJ2-1,CASSIVLQGAREQFF,TGTGCCAGTAGTATAGTTCTGCAGGGGGCGCGGGAGCAGTTCTTC
-,TRBV7-8,-,TRBJ2-1,CASSSRDINRYEQFF,TGTGCCAGCAGCTCCCGGGACATTAATAGGTATGAGCAGTTCTTC
TRBD2,TRBV2,-,TRBJ2-1,CASSDRASGRANNEQFF,TGTGCCAGCAGTGATCGGGCTAGCGGGAGGGCCAACAATGAGCAGTTCTTC
-,TRBV2,-,TRBJ1-1,CASARNTEAFF,TGTGCCAGCGCTAGGAACACTGAAGCTTTCTTT
TRBD1,TRBV9,-,TRBJ1-5,CASSGSGQGEPQHF,TGTGCCAGCAGCGGCTCGGGACAGGGGGAGCCCCAGCATTTT
TRBD2,TRBV28,-,TRBJ2-2,CASSLAGLNTGELFF,TGTGCCAGCAGCTTAGCGGGTCTAAACACCGGGGAGCTGTTTTTT
TRBD1,TRBV5-4,-,TRBJ2-3,CASSWTGGTDTQYF,TGTGCCAGCAGCTGGACAGGGGGCACAGATACGCAGTATTTT
TRBD1,TRBV18,-,TRBJ1-3,CASSPGTGTGNTIYF,TGTGCCAGCTCACCGGGGACAGGGACTGGAAACACCATATATTTT
TRBD2,TRBV5-5,few,TRBJ2-1,CASSFSGGANEQFF,TGTGCCAGCAGCTTTTCCGGGGGGGCCAATGAGCAGTTCTTC
-,TRBV7-2,-,TRBJ1-2,CASSLSTPDSSFNYGYTF,TGTGCCAGCAGCTTATCAACTCCGGACAGTTCCTTTAACTATGGCTACACCTTC
-,TRBV23-1,few,TRBJ1-2,CASSQSEVARGYGYTF,TGCGCCAGCAGTCAATCAGAGGTTGCACGAGGGTATGGCTACACCTTC
-,TRBV27,-,TRBJ1-1,CASRSRTMNTEAFF,TGTGCCAGCAGATCCAGGACTATGAACACTGAAGCTTTCTTT
TRBD2,TRBV4-3,-,TRBJ2-1,CASSHPQWTSGLSNEQFF,TGCGCCAGCAGCCATCCCCAGTGGACTAGCGGGTTGTCCAATGAGCAGTTCTTC
-,TRBV5-5,-,TRBJ1-1,CASSQPTDRRRTNTEAFF,TGTGCCAGCAGCCAACCAACCGACAGGCGGCGGACGAACACTGAAGCTTTCTTT
-,TRBV4-1,-,TRBJ2-1,CASSKDSRTYNEQFF,TGCGCCAGCAGCAAGGACAGCCGTACTTACAATGAGCAGTTCTTC
TRBD2,TRBV5-6,-,TRBJ2-7,CASSPTGEGIGSYEQYF,TGTGCCAGCAGCCCCACGGGGGAGGGTATTGGTTCCTACGAGCAGTACTTC
TRBD1,TRBV2,-,TRBJ1-4,CASSRVGTGVQKLFF,TGTGCCAGCAGCCGCGTGGGGACAGGGGTTCAAAAACTGTTTTTT
TRBD1,TRBV6-2/TRBV6-3,-,TRBJ2-2,CASSPRSTGRTGELFF,TGTGCCAGCAGTCCACGTTCGACAGGGCGGACCGGGGAGCTGTTTTTT
-,TRBV28,-,TRBJ1-6,CASSLVHNSPLHF,TGTGCCAGCAGTCTAGTTCATAATTCACCCCTCCACTTT
-,TRBV7-2,few,TRBJ1-6,CASSPGTTSPLHF,TGTGCCAGCAGCCCGGGGACTACCTCACCCCTCCACTTT
TRBD1,TRBV6-5,-,TRBJ2-5,CASSWDRGRQETQYF,TGTGCCAGCAGTTGGGACAGGGGAAGGCAAGAGACCCAGTACTTC
-,TRBV7-8,-,TRBJ1-1,CASSTPLGGALGTEAFF,TGTGCCAGCAGTACCCCATTGGGGGGGGCTCTAGGCACTGAAGCTTTCTTT
TRBD1,TRBV7-9,-,TRBJ1-1,CASSRGQGFTEAFF,TGTGCCAGCAGCCGGGGACAGGGGTTCACTGAAGCTTTCTTT
TRBD1,TRBV7-9,once,TRBJ1-1,CASSSGQGNTEAFF,TGTGCCAGCAGCTCGGGACAGGGGAACACTGAAGCTTTCTTT
TRBD1,TRBV7-3,-,TRBJ2-2,CASSNRGSGELFF,TGTGCCAGCAGCAACAGGGGTTCCGGGGAGCTGTTTTTT
-,TRBV30,-,TRBJ2-7,CAQSTGQSSYEQYF,TGTGCCCAATCCACCGGACAGAGCTCCTACGAGCAGTACTTC
-,TRBV5-1,once,TRBJ1-1,CASSLGRTVGTEAFF,TGCGCCAGCAGCTTGGGCCGCACCGTCGGCACTGAAGCTTTCTTT
-,TRBV30,-,TRBJ1-6,CAWSATGNSPLHF,TGTGCCTGGAGTGCCACAGGGAATTCACCCCTCCACTTT
-,TRBV11-2,-,TRBJ2-7,CASSFTGGRGSYEQYF,TGTGCCAGCAGCTTTACGGGGGGCCGCGGATCCTACGAGCAGTACTTC
TRBD1,TRBV6-5,-,TRBJ1-3,CASSRDRDSGNTIYF,TGTGCCAGCAGCCGTGACAGGGACTCTGGAAACACCATATATTTT